This TCR beta chain was retrieved from a study of blood T cell repertoires in COVID-19. Profiled with immunoSEQ multiplex PCR; TCRdb holds only in-frame clones, not every one. The sample records 320,000 or so clones, more than 75% being singletons. V was clipped by 5 bases and J by 6 bases, with 23 bases between them. The V gene's germline CDR1 is MDHEN and CDR2 SYDVKM. The CDR3 length is 17 residues. Clinical histories supplied by participants themselves formed the basis of cohort assignment. Symptom resolution, clearance, or two negative PCRs marked the recovered donors of Cohort 3. Material: PBMCs or T cells enriched from blood (not recorded which). This sequence joins TRBV28 and TRBJ2-1; tentative D call: TRBD1 (5 bases). This clonotype was sampled from a woman aged 30 to 39 who had recovered from COVID-19. The CDR3: CASSAPGPMRPGNEQFF. CDR3 in DNA: TGTGCCAGCAGTGCTCCAGGGCCGATGCGGCCCGGCAATGAGCAGTTCTTC. The full variable domain, completed using reference TRBV28 and TRBJ2-1, is DVKVTQSSRYLVKRTGEKVFLECVQDMDHENMFWYRQDPGLGLRLIYFSYDVKMKEKGDIPEGYSVSREKKERFSLILESASTNQTSMYLCASSAPGPMRPGNEQFFGPGTRLTVL.